A single sample is the source of the 11 T cell receptor beta chains below, sequenced in a study of blood T cell repertoires in COVID-19. The data were produced by immunoSEQ multiplex PCR, yet TCRdb's version contains in-frame clones alone and is incomplete. The sample holds fewer than 150,000 clones, 84% seen once. Material for sequencing was peripheral blood. Receptors were obtained from a human donor in a cohort sampled during active COVID-19.

The CDR3 sequence: CASSVSGGGAGETQYF. CDR3 sequence (DNA): TGTGCCAGCAGCGTATCTGGCGGGGGGGCCGGAGAGACCCAGTACTTC. The chain has TRBV9 and TRBJ2-5; TRBD2 matches 9 bases. The CDR3 has 16 residues. The germline V gene has CDR1 SGDLS and CDR2 YYNGEE. The V gene end was trimmed by 1 base and the J gene end by 4 bases; junction bases not matched to a gene: 8.

The chain employs TRBV6-5 and TRBJ2-5; 9 bases map to TRBD2. The germline V gene encodes CDR1 MNHEY and CDR2 SVGAGI. V lost 2 bases to trimming and J lost 3 bases; unmatched junction nucleotides: 4. CDR3 length: 15 amino acids. The CDR3 sequence is CASSYVAGVKETQYF. CDR3 sequence (DNA): TGTGCCAGCAGTTACGTAGCGGGGGTGAAAGAGACCCAGTACTTC.

The rearrangement links TRBV28 to TRBJ2-1; D is possibly TRBD2 (5 bases). Trimming took 6 bases from V and 7 from J, leaving 16 bases between them. The CDR3 loop spans 14 amino acids. In germline, CDR1 is MDHEN, CDR2 SYDVKM. The CDR3 loop is CASRRLYRGNEQFF. The CDR3 DNA follows: TGTGCCAGCAGACGATTATACCGGGGAAATGAGCAGTTCTTC.

The V and J genes are TRBV11-3 and TRBJ2-7; D might be TRBD1 (6 bases). V lost 8 bases, J lost 5 bases, and 19 bases lay in between. Germline-derived CDR1 and CDR2 are SGHNT and YENEEA. The CDR3 is 14 residues long. The chain's CDR3 is CASAARDKKNEQYF. The CDR3 DNA reads as TGTGCCAGCGCTGCCCGGGACAAGAAGAACGAGCAGTACTTC.

The chain uses TRBV6-6 and TRBJ2-5, with 8 positions matching TRBD1. Germline V gene data show CDR1 as MNHNY and CDR2 as SVGAGI (reference sequence). This CDR3 contains 14 residues. J gave up 2 bases and V 6 bases, and 5 bases lay outside the gene matches. The CDR3 protein is CASSPDRAQETQYF. CDR3 coding DNA: TGTGCCAGCAGCCCGGACAGGGCGCAAGAGACCCAGTACTTC.

This clone was detected once. V and J are TRBV3-1 (or the pseudogene TRBV3-2) and TRBJ1-6; 7 bases map to TRBD1. The V gene's germline CDR1 is LGHDT and CDR2 YNNKEL (reference sequence). The V gene end was trimmed by 6 bases and the J gene end by 5 bases; junction bases not matched to a gene: 1. The CDR3 covers 13 residues. CDR3 nucleotide sequence: TGTGCCAGCAGGGGACAGCATAATTCACCCCTCCACTTT. Translated: CASRGQHNSPLHF.

The chain has TRBV5-1 and TRBJ1-1; D is perhaps TRBD1 (6 bases). CDR1 and CDR2 from the germline V gene are SGHRS and YFSETQ. The CDR3 totals 14 residues. The V and J ends lost 5 bases and 0 bases respectively, with 11 bases between them. The CDR3 protein is CASRNRDLNTEAFF. Written as DNA, the CDR3 is TGCGCCAGCAGAAACAGGGATTTGAACACTGAAGCTTTCTTT.

The chain has TRBV6-5 and TRBJ1-4; 7 bases match TRBD1. This CDR3 contains 14 residues. J gave up 4 bases and V 6 bases, and 5 bases lay outside the gene matches. From germline, CDR1 is MNHEY and CDR2 SVGAGI. CDR3 nucleotide sequence: TGTGCCAGCAGACTGGGACAGATTAATGAAAAACTGTTTTTT. As protein: CASRLGQINEKLFF.

The V and J genes are TRBV30 and TRBJ1-2, with D unresolved. CDR1 is GTSNPN, CDR2 SVGIG, per germline (reference sequence). The CDR3 runs to 13 residues. V lost 1 base to trimming and J lost 8 bases, with 14 bases between them. CDR3 coding DNA: TGTGCCTGGAGTGGCAGGTCGGGAACCGGCTACACCTTC. This codes for CAWSGRSGTGYTF.

This chain uses TRBV7-8 with TRBJ2-1, with 8 bases matching TRBD2. The CDR3 is 16 residues long. Germline values: CDR1 SGHVS, CDR2 FQNEAQ. V shed 7 bases, J shed 6 bases, and the junction held 14 bases outside the gene matches. CDR3 sequence reads: CASTLRPSGGINEQFF. CDR3 nucleotides: TGTGCCAGCACCCTTAGGCCGAGCGGGGGAATCAATGAGCAGTTCTTC.

The chain joins TRBV18 to TRBJ2-7; TRBD2 aligns across 10 bases. The CDR3 is 13 residues long. V was pared by 5 bases and J by 2 bases, with 0 bases of the junction left unmatched. Germline CDR1 reads KGHSH; CDR2 reads LQKENI. CDR3 bases: TGTGCCAGCTCAACTAGCGGGGCCTACGAGCAGTACTTC. Translating it yields CASSTSGAYEQYF.